This TCR beta chain was obtained from a study of cytomegalovirus exposure and HLA in healthy donors. About the study: Tens of millions of unique TCRs from HLA-typed donors were held in an early release of data.

The donors were healthy bone marrow donors. This clone has just a few counts. No antigen is known for it. Primers included in the PCR were 60 Vbeta and 13 Jbeta primers. Measured with immunoSEQ multiplex PCR; TCRdb has only the in-frame clones, and not every one. The data hold about 190,000 clones, with 70% to 90% observed a single time. Overall study findings and caveats: HLA restriction was apparent for most CMV-associated TCR beta chains in a later analysis.

This CDR3 has 15 residues. Germline V lookup: CDR1 SGHTA, CDR2 FQGNSA. Deletions cut 1 base from V and 4 bases from J, with 11 bases between. The TCR comes from a woman aged 25 to 45 in good health and CMV-seronegative. The chain has TRBV7-2 and TRBJ2-1; D gene unclear. The sequencing sample was made of PBMCs. The chain's CDR3 is CASSLGPRGYNEQFF. Written as DNA, the CDR3 is TGTGCCAGCAGCTTAGGACCGCGCGGATACAATGAGCAGTTCTTC.